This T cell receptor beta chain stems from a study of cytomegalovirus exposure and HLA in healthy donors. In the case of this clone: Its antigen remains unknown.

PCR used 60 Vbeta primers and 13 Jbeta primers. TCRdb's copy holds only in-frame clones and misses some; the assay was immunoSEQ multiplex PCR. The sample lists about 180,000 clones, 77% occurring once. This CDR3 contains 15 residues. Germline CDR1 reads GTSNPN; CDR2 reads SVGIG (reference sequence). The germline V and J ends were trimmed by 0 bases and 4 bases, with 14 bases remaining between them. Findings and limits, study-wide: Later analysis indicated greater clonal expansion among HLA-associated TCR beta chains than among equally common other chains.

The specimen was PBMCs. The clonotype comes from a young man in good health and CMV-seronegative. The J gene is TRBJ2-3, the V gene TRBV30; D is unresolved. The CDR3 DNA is TGTGCCTGGAGTGTAGAAGCTCCTCCGCCAGATACGCAGTATTTT. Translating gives CAWSVEAPPPDTQYF.